In its sample, the clone carrying this TCR beta chain was seen many times. The target antigen is unknown. Original methodology: The study took CDR3 differences across clinicopathological groups and made a distant-metastasis classifier for papillary thyroid cancer from them. TCRdb re-analyzed the PCR reads through MiXCR. The V and J calls and clone size are TCRdb's, not the authors'. The sample lists about 64,000 clones, just over 4% occurring once. None of the patients had undergone any treatment ahead of thyroid surgery. This CDR3 comprises 14 residues. The junction had 6 bases not matched to a gene; V was cut back by 7 bases and J by 2 bases. In germline, CDR1 is MDHEN, CDR2 SYDVKM. These data are taken from a study of metastatic and nonmetastatic thyroid tumors. About the study: A comparison of repertoires was made across blood and tumor or nodule tissue from malignant and benign thyroid patients. Overall study results and limits: Significantly greater TCR beta diversity was reportedly found in malignant thyroid tumors than in benign nodules (in blood and tumor).

Sequencing input: blood. The TCR comes from a female donor with papillary thyroid cancer or a benign thyroid nodule (not recorded which). Some clones in this sample may be carry-over from other donors' samples. V and J are TRBV28 and TRBJ1-2; TRBD1 aligns across 8 bases. CDR3 loop: CASIRQGMNYGYTF. CDR3 coding DNA: TGTGCCAGCATTAGACAGGGGATGAACTATGGCTACACCTTC.